Below are 3 T cell receptor beta chains sequenced from a single sample in a study of blood T cell repertoires in COVID-19. Repertoires were generated with immunoSEQ multiplex PCR, while TCRdb's copy carries only in-frame clones and drops some. The sample holds about 130,000 clones, 65% to 85% seen once. Sequenced input: peripheral blood. These receptors came from a man aged 70-80 years with acute or convalescent COVID-19.

The CDR3 protein is CASSSASADTQYF. CDR3 DNA: TGTGCCAGCAGTTCGGCTAGCGCAGATACGCAGTATTTT. The chain links TRBV12-3 or TRBV12-4 to TRBJ2-3, with D possibly TRBD2 on 6 matching bases. Between the trimmed V and J ends, which lost 4 bases and 4 bases, there was a span of 9 bases. The CDR3 is 13 residues long.

The V call is TRBV18, the J call TRBJ2-1; 9 bases map to TRBD1. Germline V gives CDR1 KGHSH, CDR2 LQKENI. Unmatched junction bases numbered 10, after V lost 3 bases and J lost 7 bases. The CDR3 has 16 amino acids. The CDR3: CASSPPMTGQGNEQFF. For the CDR3, the DNA is TGTGCCAGCTCACCGCCTATGACGGGACAGGGAAATGAGCAGTTCTTC.

The chain couples TRBV12-3 or TRBV12-4 to TRBJ1-2, with D tentatively TRBD1 (6 bases). Trimming left V 5 bases short and J 5 bases short, with 12 bases between. The CDR3 is 13 amino acids. CDR3 residues: CASSPPTGYGYTF. For the CDR3, the DNA is TGTGCCAGCAGTCCACCGACAGGTTATGGCTACACCTTC.